The next 23 T cell receptor beta chains were all read from a single sample in a study of blood T cell repertoires in COVID-19. Assay used: immunoSEQ multiplex PCR; TCRdb lists only in-frame clones, some missing. The data contain 40,000 to 55,000 clones, more than 80% of them seen just once; the ten biggest clones take up around 15%. The sample taken for sequencing was peripheral blood. Receptor source: a man aged 35 to 55 with acute or convalescent COVID-19.

The V gene is TRBV3-1 (or the pseudogene TRBV3-2), the J gene TRBJ2-6; 7 bases map to TRBD1. Germline V gene lookup returns CDR1 LGHDT and CDR2 YNNKEL (reference sequence). The CDR3 covers 14 residues. Unmatched junction bases numbered 1, after V lost 6 bases and J lost 2 bases. The CDR3 nucleotides read TGTGCCAGCAGGACAGGGACTGGGGCCAACGTCCTGACTTTC. Translation gives CASRTGTGANVLTF.

The chain has TRBV5-1 and TRBJ2-1, with TRBD1 matching over 7 bases. Germline CDR1 is SGHRS and CDR2 is YFSETQ. The CDR3 length is 14 residues. V was clipped by 4 bases and J by 6 bases; unmatched bases: 7. The CDR3 region is CASSLFDRVNEQFF. In nucleotides, the CDR3 is TGCGCCAGCAGCCTGTTCGACAGGGTCAATGAGCAGTTCTTC.

This rearrangement joins TRBV2 to TRBJ1-1, with 10 bases that match TRBD1. The CDR3 is 14 residues long. V was pared by 5 bases and J by 4 bases, with 4 bases of the junction left unmatched. The germline CDR1 and CDR2 sequences are SNHLY and FYNNEI. The CDR3 here is CASSLRTGGTEAFF. In DNA form, the CDR3 reads TGTGCCAGCAGTTTAAGGACAGGGGGCACTGAAGCTTTCTTT.

The chain has TRBV19 and TRBJ1-1, with D possibly matching TRBD1 (6 bases). The V gene's germline CDR1 is LNHDA and CDR2 SQIVND (reference sequence). The CDR3 length is 14 residues. The V end lost 6 bases, the J end lost 4 bases, and 15 bases lay between the germline ends. The CDR3 DNA reads TGTGCCAGTAGGGATCGCCAAGGGGGCACTGAAGCTTTCTTT. Its translation: CASRDRQGGTEAFF.

This clone was seen only once. V usage is TRBV5-8 and J usage is TRBJ2-7; 7 bases are shared with TRBD2. The CDR3 has 16 residues. The germline V gene encodes CDR1 SGHTS and CDR2 YDEGEE. V was pared by 1 base and J by 2 bases, with 9 bases of the junction left unmatched. The CDR3 nucleotides read TGTGCCAGCAGCTTGCCGGGACTAACAACCGCCTACGAGCAGTACGTC. This codes for CASSLPGLTTAYEQYV.

J is TRBJ1-1 and V is TRBV19, with D perhaps matching TRBD1 (6 bases). This CDR3 is built from 14 residues. The V gene lost 7 bases and the J gene lost 7 bases, with 19 bases spanning the gap. Looked up from germline, CDR1 is LNHDA and CDR2 is SQIVND (reference sequence). The CDR3 DNA reads TGTGCCAGTACAGAACTACAGGGTACGGTTGAAGCTTTCTTT. Amino acids: CASTELQGTVEAFF.

In its sample, this clone was seen a few times. Here the CDR3 reads CASSPPADTQYF. CDR3 bases: TGTGCCAGCTCACCACCCGCGGATACGCAGTATTTT. This rearrangement joins TRBV18 to TRBJ2-3; D call uncertain. CDR1 and CDR2 from the germline V gene are KGHSH and LQKENI. This CDR3 contains 12 residues. V lost 0 bases and J lost 6, with 4 bases in between.

This clone came up once. The chain couples TRBV6-4 to TRBJ2-6; D gene unclear. Germline-derived CDR1 and CDR2 are MRHNA and SNTAGT. The V end was cut by 0 bases, the J end by 0 bases, with 9 bases between. The CDR3 extends over 17 amino acids. CDR3 residues: CASSDSVRYSGANVLTF. CDR3 nucleotides: TGTGCCAGCAGTGACTCAGTCAGATACTCTGGGGCCAACGTCCTGACTTTC.

The rearrangement uses TRBV5-1 and TRBJ1-2; 8 nucleotides line up with TRBD1. Trimming at V came to 7 bases and at J to 2 bases, leaving 1 base not matched to a gene. The CDR3 loop spans 12 amino acids. Germline CDR1 SGHRS, CDR2 YFSETQ. The CDR3 DNA sequence: TGCGCCAGCCGACAGGGGAACTATGGCTACACCTTC. This codes for CASRQGNYGYTF.

V is TRBV6-1 and J is TRBJ1-6, with D possibly TRBD1 on 5 matching bases. Germline V gene lookup returns CDR1 MNHNS and CDR2 SASEGT. The V gene lost 4 bases and the J gene lost 8 bases, with 18 bases spanning the gap. This CDR3 has 16 residues. CDR3 residues: CASSVISTDTYSPLHF. CDR3 coding DNA: TGTGCCAGCAGTGTGATCTCGACGGACACTTATTCACCCCTCCACTTT.

The chain uses TRBV19 and TRBJ1-2; tentatively, D is TRBD1 (5 bases). This CDR3 is built from 13 residues. Between the trimmed V and J ends, which lost 5 bases and 8 bases, there was a span of 15 bases. Germline loops: CDR1 LNHDA, CDR2 SQIVND (reference sequence). This CDR3 is CASSDGTPAGYTF. Written as DNA, the CDR3 is TGTGCCAGTAGTGACGGGACTCCGGCCGGCTACACCTTC.

The chain employs TRBV2 and TRBJ1-1, with 7 bases lining up with TRBD1. CDR3 length: 15 residues. V trimming: 7 bases; J trimming: 2 bases; junction bases outside the gene matches: 10. Germline CDR1 reads SNHLY; CDR2 reads FYNNEI. The CDR3 here is CASTRTGGKNTEAFF. CDR3 bases: TGTGCCAGCACCAGGACAGGCGGGAAAAACACTGAAGCTTTCTTT. The full variable domain, rest sourced from reference TRBV2 and TRBJ1-1, is EPEVTQTPSHQVTQMGQEVILRCVPISNHLYFYWYRQILGQKVEFLVSFYNNEISEKSEIFDDQFSVERPDGSNFTLKIRSTKLEDSAMYFCASTRTGGKNTEAFFGQGTRLTVV.

This clone came up once. The rearrangement joins TRBV6-2 or TRBV6-3 to TRBJ2-1; D perhaps matches TRBD1 (6 bases). Germline values: CDR1 MNHEY, CDR2 SVGEGT. V lost 6 bases and J lost 5, with 14 bases in between. The CDR3 contains 14 residues. In DNA, the CDR3 is TGTGCCAGCAGCAGACAGGTCGCAGACAATGAGCAGTTCTTC. It specifies CASSRQVADNEQFF.

V and J are TRBV9 and TRBJ1-1, with 10 bases matching TRBD1. After removal of 3 bases from V and 6 bases from J, the junction contained 5 bases not matched to a gene. From germline, CDR1 is SGDLS and CDR2 YYNGEE. The CDR3 loop spans 14 amino acids. The CDR3 DNA reads TGTGCCAGCAGCGCCCGACAGGGGGCGGCTGAAGCTTTCTTT. Amino acids: CASSARQGAAEAFF.

The J gene is TRBJ2-3, the V gene TRBV27; D might be TRBD1 (5 bases). From germline, CDR1 is MNHEY and CDR2 SMNVEV (reference sequence). The CDR3 has 18 amino acids. The germline V and J ends were trimmed by 2 bases and 0 bases, with 18 bases remaining between them. The CDR3 reads CASSLNPSGPLSTDTQYF. The CDR3 nucleotides are TGTGCCAGCAGTTTAAATCCCTCAGGGCCCCTAAGCACAGATACGCAGTATTTT.

The rearrangement links TRBV5-1 to TRBJ1-4; D unresolved. The length of the CDR3 is 17 residues. The V and J ends lost 1 base and 0 bases respectively, with 13 bases between them. Germline V gives CDR1 SGHRS, CDR2 YFSETQ. As DNA, the CDR3 is TGCGCCAGCAGCTTGCGAGGCTCCCTTGCAACTAATGAAAAACTGTTTTTT. Encoded protein: CASSLRGSLATNEKLFF.

The gene calls are TRBV3-1 (or the pseudogene TRBV3-2) and TRBJ2-7; D might be TRBD2 (5 bases). The CDR3 contains 16 residues. Germline values: CDR1 LGHDT, CDR2 YNNKEL (reference sequence). V was cut by 5 bases and J by 3 bases, with 20 bases left in between. For the CDR3, the DNA is TGTGCCAGCAGCTCGTCACTCCCGGACTTCAACTACGAGCAGTACTTC. Translated, it gives CASSSSLPDFNYEQYF.

V and J are TRBV7-8 and TRBJ2-2; D remains ambiguous. This CDR3 is 16 amino acids long. The germline V gene has CDR1 SGHVS and CDR2 FQNEAQ. V dropped 3 bases and J dropped 0 bases, with 11 bases sitting between them. The CDR3: CASSLKPMSNTGELFF. The CDR3 region has the DNA TGTGCCAGCAGCTTGAAGCCAATGTCGAACACCGGGGAGCTGTTTTTT. The variable domain in full, with the rest retrieved from reference TRBV7-8 and TRBJ2-2, is GAGVSQSPRYKVAKRGQDVALRCDPISGHVSLFWYQQALGQGPEFLTYFQNEAQLDKSGLPSDRFFAERPEGSVSTLKIQRTQQEDSAVYLCASSLKPMSNTGELFFGEGSRLTVL.

V usage is TRBV12-1 and J usage is TRBJ2-2; TRBD2, the table's D call, lacks a check against the DNA. TRBV12-1 is a known pseudogene. The CDR3 is 18 residues long. In DNA form, the CDR3 reads TGTGCCAGCAGCTTCCGGGACGAGGGACTCGAGAACACCGGGGAGCTGTTTTTT. This gives the protein CASSFRDEGLENTGELFF.

The DNA of the CDR3 is TGTGCCACCTCTCCGAGATCTGGGGCCAACGTCCTGACTTTC. Protein sequence: CATSPRSGANVLTF. The chain links TRBV19 to TRBJ2-6; D is ambiguous. CDR3 length: 14 amino acids. The V gene lost 10 bases and the J gene lost 1 base, with 11 bases spanning the gap. The germline CDR1 and CDR2 sequences are LNHDA and SQIVND (reference sequence).

The gene calls are TRBV9 and TRBJ1-4, with D perhaps matching TRBD1 (5 bases). The CDR3 extends over 14 amino acids. Per germline, CDR1 SGDLS and CDR2 YYNGEE. V was cut by 0 bases and J by 7 bases, with 10 bases left in between. As DNA, the CDR3 is TGTGCCAGCAGCGTAGGGCAGGGCGCTGAAAAACTGTTTTTT. Translated: CASSVGQGAEKLFF.

J is TRBJ2-2 and V is TRBV24-1; TRBD1 matches 8 bases. This CDR3 comprises 16 residues. Germline loops: CDR1 KGHDR, CDR2 SFDVKD. Germline trimming cut 4 bases from V and 1 base from J; bases unmatched to any gene: 4. The CDR3 is CATSETGTGNTGELFF. The CDR3, as DNA: TGTGCCACCAGTGAAACCGGGACAGGGAACACCGGGGAGCTGTTTTTT.

The V gene is TRBV18, the J gene TRBJ1-1; 9 bases are shared with TRBD1. The CDR3 loop spans 16 amino acids. Germline V gene sequence: CDR1 KGHSH, CDR2 LQKENI. V was clipped by 4 bases and J by 7 bases; unmatched bases: 13. The CDR3 is CASSRLPGQGRLEAFF. CDR3 in DNA: TGTGCCAGCTCACGGCTCCCGGGACAGGGTCGACTTGAAGCTTTCTTT.